This entry is about one T cell receptor beta chain. Its antigen is not known. This specimen comes from a study of T cell responses to AZD1222 COVID-19 vaccine. Study findings and constraints: Repertoire sampling occurred only after the peak T cell response. AZD1222 recipients seropositive at baseline numbered only six or seven.

Libraries were prepared by immunoSEQ multiplex PCR; TCRdb keeps only in-frame clonotypes and omits some of them. Of more than 75,000 clones in the sample, around 90% were seen once. The CDR3 runs 12 residues. Germline assignment: CDR1 MNHEY and CDR2 SVGEGT. Trimming pared 2 bases from V and 8 bases from J, leaving 9 bases between. The receptor comes from an adult who received the AZD1222 COVID-19 vaccine. The chain employs TRBV6-2 or TRBV6-3 and TRBJ1-2; D remains unclear. The sequences come from peripheral blood, collected 28 days after the second AZD1222 dose. This chain's CDR3 is CASSYGSLGYTF. The CDR3 bases are TGTGCCAGCAGTTACGGGTCGTTAGGCTACACCTTC.